Reported below is one TCR beta chain. The sample is drawn from a study of blood T cell repertoires in COVID-19. Looking at the study overall: The study drew acute and convalescent COVID-19 samples from the United States, Italy and Spain. Sources were T cells, B-cell-depleted T cells, or PBMCs; the material itself was cDNA or gDNA.

Per the study methods: Estimation of nucleated cell counts was performed using reference gene primer amplification. Clones were read by immunoSEQ multiplex PCR, and TCRdb kept only the in-frame ones, dropping some. V and J calls and clone size are those listed in that table; D and trimming were worked out from the DNA. In the table there are about 55,000 clones, 85% of which are singletons. The J segment lost 4 bases and the V segment lost 0 bases, leaving 12 bases of the junction unmatched. The CDR3 loop spans 20 amino acids. Germline V gene data show CDR1 as LGHNA and CDR2 as YNFKEQ. Sequenced sample: peripheral blood. The rearrangement joins TRBV4-2 to TRBJ2-5; 15 bases agree with TRBD2. This clonotype originated in a human donor in a cohort sampled during active COVID-19. The CDR3 reads CASSQEAPLGLAGGVETQYF. Here the CDR3 DNA reads TGTGCCAGCAGCCAAGAGGCCCCCTTAGGACTAGCGGGAGGGGTAGAGACCCAGTACTTC.